Described below is a single TCR beta chain sequence and its context. The data stem from a study of blood T cell repertoires in COVID-19. In the authors' methods: Reference gene primers were amplified, and this amplification served to estimate nucleated cell counts. Sequenced by immunoSEQ multiplex PCR; TCRdb stores in-frame clones only, minus some. V and J calls plus clone size are reproduced from that table; the DNA served to infer D and trimming. This sample has about 130,000 clones, with about 86% found just once. V lost 3 bases and J lost 5; bases outside the gene matches: 16. The CDR3 loop spans 18 amino acids. Germline CDR1 SGHTA, CDR2 FQGTGA.

The J gene is TRBJ1-5, the V gene TRBV7-3; the match to TRBD1 covers 7 bases. The clonotype originates from a man aged 45-65 years who had recovered from COVID-19. The sample consisted of PBMCs or T cells enriched from blood (not recorded which). The CDR3 here is CASSFPGPDREYHQPQHF. In nucleotides, the CDR3 is TGTGCCAGCAGCTTCCCTGGACCTGACAGGGAATACCATCAGCCCCAGCATTTT.